This is a list of T cell receptor beta chains from one sample in a study of blood T cell repertoires in COVID-19. Using immunoSEQ multiplex PCR, the repertoire was profiled, and TCRdb retains in-frame clones only, with some absent. The sample includes 150,000 or so clones, 85% to 90% of them seen just once. The sequenced sample consisted of peripheral blood. These receptors were collected from a man aged 18 to 29 with COVID-19, enrolled during active disease. Both conserved end residues are part of each CDR3. D genes are given only for firm matches. Clone sizes are given selectively: once, few, many, or a class where the clone is expanded.

D gene,J gene,V gene,clone size,CDR3 protein,CDR3 DNA
TRBD2,TRBJ2-3,TRBV5-1,-,CASSHGGGQDTQYF,TGCGCCAGCAGCCACGGCGGGGGGCAAGATACGCAGTATTTT
-,TRBJ2-7,TRBV6-6,-,CASSYGGTSYEQYF,TGTGCCAGCAGTTACGGCGGGACCTCCTACGAGCAGTACTTC
TRBD2,TRBJ2-2,TRBV4-1,-,CASSPPPGLATGELFF,TGCGCCAGCAGCCCACCGCCGGGACTAGCAACCGGGGAGCTGTTTTTT
-,TRBJ1-1,TRBV3-1/TRBV3-2,-,CASRKGTRAFF,TGTGCCAGCCGCAAAGGGACTCGGGCTTTCTTT
-,TRBJ2-3,TRBV28,-,CASSLWGADTQYF,TGTGCCAGCAGTTTATGGGGCGCAGATACGCAGTATTTT
TRBD1,TRBJ1-2,TRBV19,-,CASSNRDRGSGYTF,TGTGCCAGTAGTAACCGGGACAGGGGTTCTGGCTACACCTTC
-,TRBJ1-2,TRBV5-1,-,CASSLEGDRYTF,TGCGCCAGCAGCTTGGAGGGGGATCGCTACACCTTC
-,TRBJ2-6,TRBV13,-,CASSLGRGSGANVLTF,TGTGCCAGCAGCTTAGGTAGGGGCTCTGGGGCCAACGTCCTGACTTTC
-,TRBJ2-1,TRBV24-1,-,CATSDQTSDEQFF,TGTGCCACCAGTGACCAAACTAGTGATGAGCAGTTCTTC
-,TRBJ1-3,TRBV27,-,CASSLDSTSGNTIYF,TGTGCCAGCAGTTTGGACAGTACCTCTGGAAACACCATATATTTT
TRBD1,TRBJ1-2,TRBV27,-,CASRTTGGAYGYTF,TGTGCCAGCAGAACTACAGGGGGCGCTTATGGCTACACCTTC
TRBD1,TRBJ1-3,TRBV7-9,-,CASSLGQGGNTIYF,TGTGCCAGCAGCCTCGGACAGGGGGGAAACACCATATATTTT
TRBD2,TRBJ2-2,TRBV5-1,-,CASSSLAGGLNTGELFF,TGCGCCAGCAGCTCCCTAGCGGGAGGGCTGAACACCGGGGAGCTGTTTTTT
-,TRBJ2-3,TRBV7-9,-,CASSLRGRLGDTQYF,TGTGCCAGCAGCTTAAGGGGTAGACTCGGAGATACGCAGTATTTT
TRBD1,TRBJ2-7,TRBV5-1,once,CASSTQTGGRVNEQYF,TGCGCCAGCAGCACCCAAACAGGGGGCAGGGTGAACGAGCAGTACTTC
TRBD1,TRBJ2-7,TRBV6-6,-,CASSYMGQGQHEQYF,TGTGCCAGCAGTTACATGGGACAGGGGCAGCACGAGCAGTACTTC
TRBD1,TRBJ2-5,TRBV28,-,CASRPGDRVTETQYF,TGTGCCAGCAGGCCTGGGGACAGGGTAACAGAGACCCAGTACTTC
-,TRBJ2-3,TRBV24-1,-,CATSDDDTGFSAPQYF,TGTGCCACCAGTGACGATGATACGGGGTTTTCCGCGCCGCAGTATTTT
TRBD2,TRBJ2-1,TRBV24-1,-,CATSGPPSTSGRAGEQFF,TGTGCCACCAGTGGGCCCCCCTCAACTAGCGGGAGGGCTGGTGAGCAGTTCTTC
-,TRBJ1-2,TRBV27,-,CASSSRLGGYTF,TGTGCCAGCAGTTCCCGACTCGGGGGCTACACCTTC
TRBD1,TRBJ2-1,TRBV5-5,-,CASSLSTGETYGTHEQFF,TGTGCCAGCAGCTTGTCGACAGGGGAGACTTATGGGACCCATGAGCAGTTCTTC
TRBD1,TRBJ2-1,TRBV6-2/TRBV6-3,-,CASSYLFGRDRSYNEQFF,TGTGCCAGCAGTTACCTCTTCGGACGGGACAGGTCATACAATGAGCAGTTCTTC
TRBD2,TRBJ2-1,TRBV3-1/TRBV3-2,-,CASSLGLAGDGEQFF,TGTGCCAGCAGCCTAGGACTAGCGGGAGACGGTGAGCAGTTCTTC
-,TRBJ2-2,TRBV6-6,few,CASSDKTLNTGELFF,TGTGCCAGCAGTGACAAGACACTGAACACCGGGGAGCTGTTTTTT
-,TRBJ2-2,TRBV28,once,CASSPEGNQASRAGELFF,TGTGCCAGCAGTCCGGAGGGAAATCAAGCTAGTAGGGCCGGGGAGCTGTTTTTT
TRBD1,TRBJ1-3,TRBV6-5,-,CASSLTGTGNTIYF,TGTGCCAGCAGTCTGACAGGGACTGGAAACACCATATATTTT
-,TRBJ1-2,TRBV9,-,CASSPRGGDNYGYTF,TGTGCCAGCAGCCCCAGAGGGGGAGATAACTATGGCTACACCTTC
-,TRBJ1-1,TRBV28,-,CASSPMGGTNTEAFF,TGTGCCAGCAGTCCTATGGGGGGGACGAACACTGAAGCTTTCTTT
-,TRBJ1-2,TRBV7-2,-,CASSLDRVSGGYTF,TGTGCCAGCAGCTTAGACAGGGTGTCTGGAGGCTACACCTTC
-,TRBJ1-6,TRBV6-1,-,CASSEKRDGDSPLHF,TGTGCCAGCAGTGAGAAGCGGGACGGAGATTCACCCCTCCACTTT
TRBD1,TRBJ2-3,TRBV7-9,-,CASSPRIRTGGSTDTQYF,TGTGCCAGCAGCCCGCGTATACGGACAGGGGGTAGCACAGATACGCAGTATTTT
-,TRBJ1-1,TRBV13,-,CASSLAGEGTEAFF,TGTGCCAGCAGCTTAGCAGGGGAGGGCACTGAAGCTTTCTTT
-,TRBJ1-2,TRBV9,once,CASSVAPQGGYGYTF,TGTGCCAGCAGCGTAGCCCCGCAGGGTGGCTATGGCTACACCTTC
TRBD2,TRBJ2-7,TRBV18,-,CASAETLLAGLPYEQYF,TGTGCCAGCGCCGAAACCCTTCTAGCGGGCCTACCCTACGAGCAGTACTTC